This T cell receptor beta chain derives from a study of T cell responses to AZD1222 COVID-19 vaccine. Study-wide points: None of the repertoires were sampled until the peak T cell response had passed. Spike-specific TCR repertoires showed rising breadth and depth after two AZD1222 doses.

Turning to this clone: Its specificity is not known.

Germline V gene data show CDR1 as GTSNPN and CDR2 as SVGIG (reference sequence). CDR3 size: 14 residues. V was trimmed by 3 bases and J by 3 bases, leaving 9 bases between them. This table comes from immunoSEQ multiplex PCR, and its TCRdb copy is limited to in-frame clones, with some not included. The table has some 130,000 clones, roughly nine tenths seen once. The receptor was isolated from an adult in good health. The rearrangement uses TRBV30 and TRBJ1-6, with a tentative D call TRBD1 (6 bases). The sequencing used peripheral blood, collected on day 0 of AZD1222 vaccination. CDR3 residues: CAWRADSYNSPLHF. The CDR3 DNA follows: TGTGCCTGGAGGGCGGACAGCTATAATTCACCCCTCCACTTT. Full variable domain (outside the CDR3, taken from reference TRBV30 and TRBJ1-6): SQTIHQWPATLVQPVGSPLSLECTVEGTSNPNLYWYRQAAGRGLQLLFYSVGIGQISSEVPQNLSASRPQDRQFILSSKKLLLSDSGFYLCAWRADSYNSPLHFGNGTRLTVT.